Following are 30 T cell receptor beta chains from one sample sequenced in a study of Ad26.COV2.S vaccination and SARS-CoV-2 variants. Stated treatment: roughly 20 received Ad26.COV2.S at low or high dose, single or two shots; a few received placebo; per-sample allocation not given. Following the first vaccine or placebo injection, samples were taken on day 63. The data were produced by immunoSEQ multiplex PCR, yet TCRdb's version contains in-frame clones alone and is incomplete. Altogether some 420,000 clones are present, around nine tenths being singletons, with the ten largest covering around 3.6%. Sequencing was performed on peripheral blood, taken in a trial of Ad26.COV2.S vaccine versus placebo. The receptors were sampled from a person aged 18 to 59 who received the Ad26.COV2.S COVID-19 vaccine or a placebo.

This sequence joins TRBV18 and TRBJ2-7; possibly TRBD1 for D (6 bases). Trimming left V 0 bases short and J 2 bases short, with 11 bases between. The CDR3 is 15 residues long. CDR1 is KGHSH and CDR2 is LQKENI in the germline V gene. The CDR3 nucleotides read TGTGCCAGCTCACCACCGGGGGCGCAGACCTACGAGCAGTACTTC. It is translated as CASSPPGAQTYEQYF.

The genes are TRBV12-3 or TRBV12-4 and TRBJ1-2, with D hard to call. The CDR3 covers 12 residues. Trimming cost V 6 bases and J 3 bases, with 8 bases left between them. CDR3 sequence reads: CASSGPDYGYTF. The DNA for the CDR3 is TGTGCCAGCAGCGGGCCCGACTATGGCTACACCTTC.

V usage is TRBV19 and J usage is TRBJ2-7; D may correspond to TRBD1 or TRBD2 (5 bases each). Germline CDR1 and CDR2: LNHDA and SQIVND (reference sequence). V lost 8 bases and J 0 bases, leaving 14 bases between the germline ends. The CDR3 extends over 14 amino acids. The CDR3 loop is CASRNGASSYEQYF. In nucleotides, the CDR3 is TGTGCCAGTCGCAACGGGGCAAGCTCCTACGAGCAGTACTTC.

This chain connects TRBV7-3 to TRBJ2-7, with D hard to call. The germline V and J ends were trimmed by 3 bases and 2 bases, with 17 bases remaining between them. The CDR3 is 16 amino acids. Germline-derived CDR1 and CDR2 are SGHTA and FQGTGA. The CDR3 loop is CASSFQGPYGAYEQYF. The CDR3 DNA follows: TGTGCCAGCAGCTTCCAAGGGCCCTACGGAGCCTACGAGCAGTACTTC.

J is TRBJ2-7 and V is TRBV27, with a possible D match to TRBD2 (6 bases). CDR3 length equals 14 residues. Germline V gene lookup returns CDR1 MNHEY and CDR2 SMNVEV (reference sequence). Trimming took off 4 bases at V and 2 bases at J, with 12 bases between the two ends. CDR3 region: CASSSPGEAYEQYF. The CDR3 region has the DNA TGTGCCAGCAGTTCACCGGGGGAGGCCTACGAGCAGTACTTC.

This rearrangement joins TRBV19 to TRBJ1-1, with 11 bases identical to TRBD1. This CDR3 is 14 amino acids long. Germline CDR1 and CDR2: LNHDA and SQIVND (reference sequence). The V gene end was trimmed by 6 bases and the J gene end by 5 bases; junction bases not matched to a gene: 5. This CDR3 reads CASSKDRGRTEAFF. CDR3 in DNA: TGTGCCAGTAGCAAGGACAGGGGGCGGACTGAAGCTTTCTTT.

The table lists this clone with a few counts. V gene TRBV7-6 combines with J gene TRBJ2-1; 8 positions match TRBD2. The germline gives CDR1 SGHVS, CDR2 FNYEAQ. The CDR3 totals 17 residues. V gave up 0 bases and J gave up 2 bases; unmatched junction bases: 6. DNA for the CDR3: TGTGCCAGCAGCTTAGCGCCTGACGGGGGGGCCTACAATGAGCAGTTCTTC. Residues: CASSLAPDGGAYNEQFF.

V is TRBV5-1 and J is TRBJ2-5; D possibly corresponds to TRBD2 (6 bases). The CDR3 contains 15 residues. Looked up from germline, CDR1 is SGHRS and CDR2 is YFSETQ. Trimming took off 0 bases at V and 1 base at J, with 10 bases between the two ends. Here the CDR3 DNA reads TGCGCCAGCAGCTTGGTCGCGGGGACCCAAGAGACCCAGTACTTC. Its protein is CASSLVAGTQETQYF.

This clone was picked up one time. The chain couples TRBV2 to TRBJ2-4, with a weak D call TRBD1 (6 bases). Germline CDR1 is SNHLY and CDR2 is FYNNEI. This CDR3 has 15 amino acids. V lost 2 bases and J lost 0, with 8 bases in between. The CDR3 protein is CASSETGLAKNIQYF. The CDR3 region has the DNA TGTGCCAGCAGTGAAACAGGGTTAGCCAAAAACATTCAGTACTTC.

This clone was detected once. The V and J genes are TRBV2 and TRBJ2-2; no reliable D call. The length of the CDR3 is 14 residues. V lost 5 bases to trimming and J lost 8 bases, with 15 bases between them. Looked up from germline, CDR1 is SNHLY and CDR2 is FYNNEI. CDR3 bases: TGTGCCAGCAGTAACCAAGTTCAGTCAGGGGAGCTGTTTTTT. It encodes CASSNQVQSGELFF.

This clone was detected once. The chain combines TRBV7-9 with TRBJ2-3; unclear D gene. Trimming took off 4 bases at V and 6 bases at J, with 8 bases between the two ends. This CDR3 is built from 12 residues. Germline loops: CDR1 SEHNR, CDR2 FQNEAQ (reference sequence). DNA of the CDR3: TGTGCCAGCAGCTCAGCATTGGATACGCAGTATTTT. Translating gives CASSSALDTQYF. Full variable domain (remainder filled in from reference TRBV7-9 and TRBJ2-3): DTGVSQNPRHKITKRGQNVTFRCDPISEHNRLYWYRQTLGQGPEFLTYFQNEAQLEKSRLLSDRFSAERPKGSFSTLEIQRTEQGDSAMYLCASSSALDTQYFGPGTRLTVL.

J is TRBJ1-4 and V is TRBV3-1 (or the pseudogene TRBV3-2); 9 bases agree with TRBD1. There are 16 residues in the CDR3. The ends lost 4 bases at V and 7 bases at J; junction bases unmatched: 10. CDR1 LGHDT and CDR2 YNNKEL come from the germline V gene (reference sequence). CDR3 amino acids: CASSLPLGTGLEKLFF. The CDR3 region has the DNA TGTGCCAGCAGCCTACCTTTGGGGACAGGGCTTGAAAAACTGTTTTTT.

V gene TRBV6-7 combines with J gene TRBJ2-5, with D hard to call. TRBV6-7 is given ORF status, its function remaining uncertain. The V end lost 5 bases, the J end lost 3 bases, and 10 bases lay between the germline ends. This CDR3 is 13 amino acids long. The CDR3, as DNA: TGTGCCAGCAGTGACTTGGGGAAAGAGACCCAGTACTTC. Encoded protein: CASSDLGKETQYF.

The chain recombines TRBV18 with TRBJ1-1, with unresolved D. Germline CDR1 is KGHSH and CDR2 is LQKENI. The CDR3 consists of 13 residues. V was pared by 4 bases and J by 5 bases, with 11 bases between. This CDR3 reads CASSQSPGTEAFF. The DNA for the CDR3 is TGTGCCAGCTCACAAAGTCCTGGGACTGAAGCTTTCTTT.

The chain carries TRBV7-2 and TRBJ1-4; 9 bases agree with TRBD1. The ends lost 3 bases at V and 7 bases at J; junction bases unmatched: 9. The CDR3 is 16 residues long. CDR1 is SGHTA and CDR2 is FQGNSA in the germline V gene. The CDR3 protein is CASSFRAGTGIEKLFF. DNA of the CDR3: TGTGCCAGCAGCTTCAGAGCCGGGACAGGGATTGAAAAACTGTTTTTT.

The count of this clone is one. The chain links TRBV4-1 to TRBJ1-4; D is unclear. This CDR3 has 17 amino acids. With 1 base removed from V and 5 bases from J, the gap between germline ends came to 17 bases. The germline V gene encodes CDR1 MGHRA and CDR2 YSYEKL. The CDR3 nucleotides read TGCGCCAGCAGCCAAGCCAACCACCAGCGAAGAAATGAAAAACTGTTTTTT. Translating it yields CASSQANHQRRNEKLFF.

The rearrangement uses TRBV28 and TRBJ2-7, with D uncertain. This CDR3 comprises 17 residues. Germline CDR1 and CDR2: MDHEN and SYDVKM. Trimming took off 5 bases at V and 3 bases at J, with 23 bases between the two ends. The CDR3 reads CASSPRVVESTFYEQYF. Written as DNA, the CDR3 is TGTGCCAGCAGTCCGAGAGTTGTGGAATCGACCTTCTACGAGCAGTACTTC.

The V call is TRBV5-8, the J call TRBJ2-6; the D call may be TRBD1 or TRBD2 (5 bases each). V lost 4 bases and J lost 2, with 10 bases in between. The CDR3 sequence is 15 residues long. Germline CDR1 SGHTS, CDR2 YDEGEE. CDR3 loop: CASSPRGAGANVLTF. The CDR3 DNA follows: TGTGCCAGCAGCCCGAGGGGTGCTGGGGCCAACGTCCTGACTTTC.

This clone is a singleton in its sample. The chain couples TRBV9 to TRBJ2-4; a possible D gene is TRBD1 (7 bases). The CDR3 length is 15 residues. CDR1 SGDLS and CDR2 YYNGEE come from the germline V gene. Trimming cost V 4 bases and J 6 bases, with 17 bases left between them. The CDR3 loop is CASSSRPGDRNIQYF. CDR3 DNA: TGTGCCAGCAGCTCACGACCGGGGGACAGAAACATTCAGTACTTC.

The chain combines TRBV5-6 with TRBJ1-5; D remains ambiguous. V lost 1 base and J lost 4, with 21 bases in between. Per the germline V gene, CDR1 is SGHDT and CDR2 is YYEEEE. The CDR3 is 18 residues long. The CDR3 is CASSLWALSLISNQPQHF. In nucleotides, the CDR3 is TGTGCCAGCAGCTTGTGGGCCCTATCCTTGATCTCGAATCAGCCCCAGCATTTT.

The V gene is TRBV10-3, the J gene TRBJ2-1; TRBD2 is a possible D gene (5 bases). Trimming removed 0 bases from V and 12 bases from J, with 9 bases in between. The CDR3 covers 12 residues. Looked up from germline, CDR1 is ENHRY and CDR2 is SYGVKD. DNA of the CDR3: TGTGCCATCAGTGAGTCTGGTGAGGGGCAGTTCTTC. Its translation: CAISESGEGQFF.

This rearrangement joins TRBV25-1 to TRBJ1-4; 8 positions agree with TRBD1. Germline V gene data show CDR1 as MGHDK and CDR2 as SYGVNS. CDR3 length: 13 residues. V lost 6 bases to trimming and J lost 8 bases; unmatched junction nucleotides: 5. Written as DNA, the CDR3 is TGTGCCAGCAGAGGACAGGGTGGCGAAAAACTGTTTTTT. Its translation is CASRGQGGEKLFF.

Here the CDR3 DNA reads TGCGCCAGCAAGGACAGGGGCCCGAGCTCCTATAATTCACCCCTCCACTTT. Protein sequence: CASKDRGPSSYNSPLHF. The chain employs TRBV10-2 and TRBJ1-6; TRBD1 agrees at 9 bases. The CDR3 runs 17 residues. CDR1 is WSHSY, CDR2 SAAADI, per germline. Trimming at V came to 7 bases and at J to 0 bases, leaving 7 bases not matched to a gene.

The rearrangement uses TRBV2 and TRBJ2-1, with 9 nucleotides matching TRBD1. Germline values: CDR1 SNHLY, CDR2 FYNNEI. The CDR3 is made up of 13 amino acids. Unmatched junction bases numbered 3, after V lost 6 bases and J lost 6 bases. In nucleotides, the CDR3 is TGTGCCAGCAGCGAACAGGGGGCCAATGAGCAGTTCTTC. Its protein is CASSEQGANEQFF.

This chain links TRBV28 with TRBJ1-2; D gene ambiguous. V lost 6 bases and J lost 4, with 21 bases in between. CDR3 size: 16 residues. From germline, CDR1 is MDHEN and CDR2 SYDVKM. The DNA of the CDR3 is TGTGCCAGCAGCACCCCAGAGGATTTATCAAGCTATGGCTACACCTTC. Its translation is CASSTPEDLSSYGYTF.

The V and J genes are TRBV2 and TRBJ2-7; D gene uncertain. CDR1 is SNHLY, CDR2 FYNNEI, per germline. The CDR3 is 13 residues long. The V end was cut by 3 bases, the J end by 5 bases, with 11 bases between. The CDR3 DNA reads TGTGCCAGCAGTGATGGTCGGAGTAACGAGCAGTACTTC. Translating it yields CASSDGRSNEQYF.

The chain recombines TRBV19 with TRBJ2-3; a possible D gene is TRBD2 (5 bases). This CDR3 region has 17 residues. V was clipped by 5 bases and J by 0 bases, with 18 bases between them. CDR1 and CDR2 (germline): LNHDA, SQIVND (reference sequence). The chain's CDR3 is CASSVRGQWTSTDTQYF. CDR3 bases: TGTGCCAGTAGTGTTAGAGGCCAGTGGACTAGCACAGATACGCAGTATTTT.

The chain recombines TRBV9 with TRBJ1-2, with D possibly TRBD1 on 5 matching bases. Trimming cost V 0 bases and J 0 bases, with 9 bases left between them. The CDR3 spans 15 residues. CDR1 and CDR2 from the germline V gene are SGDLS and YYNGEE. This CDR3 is CASSVGQHPNYGYTF. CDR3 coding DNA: TGTGCCAGCAGCGTAGGACAGCACCCTAACTATGGCTACACCTTC.

The CDR3, as DNA: TGTGCCAGCAGCGGTGGGGGCGCGGCGTACTTC. This sequence encodes CASSGGGAAYF. The chain carries TRBV7-2 and TRBJ2-7; a weak D match, TRBD1 (6 bases). Germline V CDR1 and CDR2: SGHTA, FQGNSA. V was cut by 5 bases and J by 12 bases, with 14 bases left in between. This CDR3 is 11 amino acids long.

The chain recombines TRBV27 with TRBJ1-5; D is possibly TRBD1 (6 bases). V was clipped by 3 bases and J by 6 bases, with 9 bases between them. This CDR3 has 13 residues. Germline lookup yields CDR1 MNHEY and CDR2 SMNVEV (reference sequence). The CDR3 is CASSFTGFQPQHF. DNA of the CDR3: TGTGCCAGCAGTTTCACAGGGTTTCAGCCCCAGCATTTT.